A selection of T cell receptor beta chains follows, all from one sample in a study of tumor and adjacent non-tumor tissue in lung cancer. TCRdb used MiXCR to reprocess the multiplex PCR reads, holding one entry per CDR3 protein. The data contain under 75,000 distinct CDR3 sequences, approximately 68% of them singletons. Sequenced material: distant non-tumor lung tissue. The receptors stem from a woman aged 45 to 65 with non-small cell lung cancer. Each CDR3 is given without its conserved first and last residue. D genes are given only for firm matches.

ASMQGTIGLETQY TRBJ2-5 TRBD2 TRBV6-9
SIGAQDTEAF TRBJ1-1 . TRBV29-1
ASSRTRGSGEQY TRBJ2-7 TRBD2 TRBV11-1
ASSLDRKSCGYT TRBJ1-2 . TRBV6-5
ASKSLTGSFVDEQF TRBJ2-1 . TRBV6-1
SVETHYEQF TRBJ2-1 . TRBV29-1
AISESIADEELY TRBJ2-2 . TRBV10-3
ASRHTGNSYNEQF TRBJ2-1 . TRBV28
CVSGTGNTEAF TRBJ1-1 TRBD1 TRBV29-1
CATPLQRAYNEQF TRBJ2-1 . TRBV20-1
ASSARLVWNNEQF TRBJ2-1 . TRBV6-1
ASRPGSANQSQH TRBJ1-5 . TRBV6-2/TRBV6-3
ASSSTDGANQPQH TRBJ1-5 . TRBV5-5
ANSPTRGGTEAF TRBJ1-1 TRBD1 TRBV4-2
ASSRKEGGTSTDTQY TRBJ2-3 . TRBV4-1
ASSQENGGNCRANVLT TRBJ2-6 . TRBV4-3
AWTMTASYEQY TRBJ2-7 . TRBV30
ASSYQGIDGYT TRBJ1-2 . TRBV6-2/TRBV6-3
ASSGVSGGAYSEQF TRBJ2-1 TRBD2 TRBV4-3
ASSNRAYEQY TRBJ2-7 . TRBV18
SASDPRGGNTEAF TRBJ1-1 . TRBV20-1
TSSCGQGQDGYT TRBJ1-2 TRBD1 TRBV6-2/TRBV6-3
ASSQYLRDGGQY TRBJ2-4 . TRBV4-1
ATSDAGPANEKLF TRBJ1-4 . TRBV4-1
ASSGGTGVYEQY TRBJ2-7 TRBD1 TRBV6-1
ASSSRSGGSYDEQF TRBJ2-1 TRBD2 TRBV11-3
VSSLGTGELF TRBJ2-2 . TRBV12-3/TRBV12-4
ASSLEGVATNEKLF TRBJ1-4 . TRBV28
ASSQDWAGGVQY TRBJ2-7 . TRBV4-3
NARKTGTFNQPQH TRBJ1-5 . TRBV20-1
TNSLAPGGILNTEAF TRBJ1-1 . TRBV11-2
ASSTRGLIINGQY TRBJ2-7 TRBD1 TRBV6-1
ARTLTTREAIVTEAF TRBJ1-1 . TRBV5-1
TSSEGFSNQPQH TRBJ1-5 . TRBV6-1
SVVVGNGYT TRBJ1-2 . TRBV29-1
ATTQPISYVQY TRBJ2-7 . TRBV6-1
SVRGAEGEQY TRBJ2-7 . TRBV20-1
ASSLSGGSTGELF TRBJ2-2 TRBD2 TRBV5-4
ACRPGGTNNEQF TRBJ2-1 . TRBV6-2/TRBV6-3
ASSELEGTGQY TRBJ2-7 . TRBV10-2
TSSQDTPLWHRVYNEQF TRBJ2-1 . TRBV4-1
ASSGDRGGFTEAF TRBJ1-1 TRBD1 TRBV6-2/TRBV6-3
ASSLDTGTGLYDYT TRBJ1-2 TRBD1 TRBV11-1
SARDRYGTTDTQY TRBJ2-3 . TRBV20-1
SALAGSQQEQF TRBJ2-1 . TRBV20-1
AGSQDPTSNQPQH TRBJ1-5 . TRBV4-1
ANSPTGSSMNTESF TRBJ1-1 . TRBV6-2/TRBV6-3
NAGPFFRQDTHY TRBJ2-3 . TRBV20-1
ASSQVVAGGNNEQF TRBJ2-1 TRBD2 TRBV4-1
VSSPGSLLLYTYRSQY . . TRBV6-1
ASSFTLEQF TRBJ2-1 . TRBV12-3/TRBV12-4
AIRAGTGPEEEY TRBJ2-7 TRBD1 TRBV10-3
ASSSQQGRQETQY TRBJ2-5 TRBD1 TRBV5-1
ASTSRQGGSYEQY TRBJ2-7 . TRBV28
AGSLGSSGVNTPY TRBJ2-3 . TRBV11-1